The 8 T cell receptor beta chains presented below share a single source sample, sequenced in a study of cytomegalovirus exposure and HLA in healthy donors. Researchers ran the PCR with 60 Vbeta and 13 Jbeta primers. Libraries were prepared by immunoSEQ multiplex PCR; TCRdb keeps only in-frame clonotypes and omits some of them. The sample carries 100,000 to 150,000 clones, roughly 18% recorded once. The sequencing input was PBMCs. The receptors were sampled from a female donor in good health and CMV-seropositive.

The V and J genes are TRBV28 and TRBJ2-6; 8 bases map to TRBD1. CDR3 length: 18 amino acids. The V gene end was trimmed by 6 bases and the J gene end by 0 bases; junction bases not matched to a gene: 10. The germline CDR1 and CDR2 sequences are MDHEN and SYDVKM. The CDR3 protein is CASRSLDRVYSGANVLTF. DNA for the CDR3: TGTGCCAGCAGGAGCTTGGACAGGGTCTACTCTGGGGCCAACGTCCTGACTTTC.

The CDR3 DNA sequence: TGTGCCAGCGACAGGACAAACTACAATGAGCAGTTCTTC. It yields the protein CASDRTNYNEQFF. The V call is TRBV7-9, the J call TRBJ2-1, with a weak D call TRBD1 (6 bases). With 8 bases removed from V and 3 bases from J, the gap between germline ends came to 11 bases. The CDR3 runs to 13 residues. CDR1 is SEHNR and CDR2 is FQNEAQ in the germline V gene (reference sequence).

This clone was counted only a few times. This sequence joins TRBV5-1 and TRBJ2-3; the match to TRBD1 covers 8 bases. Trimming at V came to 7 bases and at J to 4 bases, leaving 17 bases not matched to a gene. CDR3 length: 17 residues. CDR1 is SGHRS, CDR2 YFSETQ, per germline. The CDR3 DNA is TGCGCCAGCGCGTGGCAGGGGGCGCAAGAGGAGGCAGATACGCAGTATTTT. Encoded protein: CASAWQGAQEEADTQYF.

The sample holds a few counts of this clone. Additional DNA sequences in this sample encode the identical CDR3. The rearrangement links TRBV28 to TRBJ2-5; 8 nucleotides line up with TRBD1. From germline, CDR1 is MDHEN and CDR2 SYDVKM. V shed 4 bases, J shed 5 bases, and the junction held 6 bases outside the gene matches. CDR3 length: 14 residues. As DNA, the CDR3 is TGTGCCAGCAGTTCCCGGACAGGGCAGGAGACCCAGTACTTC. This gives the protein CASSSRTGQETQYF.

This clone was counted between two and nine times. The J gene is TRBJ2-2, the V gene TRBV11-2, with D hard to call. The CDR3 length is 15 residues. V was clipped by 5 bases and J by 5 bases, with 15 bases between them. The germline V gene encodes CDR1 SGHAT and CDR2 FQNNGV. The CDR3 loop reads CASSPSGRSTGELFF. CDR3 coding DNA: TGTGCCAGCAGCCCCAGTGGCAGGTCAACCGGGGAGCTGTTTTTT.

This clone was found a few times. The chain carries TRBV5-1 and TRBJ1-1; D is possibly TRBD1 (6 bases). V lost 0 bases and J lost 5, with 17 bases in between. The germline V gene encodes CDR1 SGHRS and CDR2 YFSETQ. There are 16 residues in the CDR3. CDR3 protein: CASSLEPRGLGTEAFF. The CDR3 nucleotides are TGCGCCAGCAGCTTGGAGCCCAGGGGCCTTGGGACTGAAGCTTTCTTT.

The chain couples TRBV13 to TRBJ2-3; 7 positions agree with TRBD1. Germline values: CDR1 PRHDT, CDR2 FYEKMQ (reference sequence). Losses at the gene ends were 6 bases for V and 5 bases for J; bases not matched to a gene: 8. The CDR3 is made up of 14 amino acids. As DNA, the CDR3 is TGTGCCAGCAGTCATTATACAGGGGAAGATACGCAGTATTTT. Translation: CASSHYTGEDTQYF.

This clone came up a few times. CDR3 residues: CASSPSGYGDIGYTF. CDR3 nucleotides: TGTGCCAGCAGTCCCTCAGGGTATGGGGATATTGGCTACACCTTC. The chain combines TRBV28 with TRBJ1-2; perhaps TRBD1 as D (5 bases). Trimming left V 5 bases short and J 7 bases short, with 20 bases between. CDR1 is MDHEN, CDR2 SYDVKM, per germline. The CDR3 spans 15 residues.